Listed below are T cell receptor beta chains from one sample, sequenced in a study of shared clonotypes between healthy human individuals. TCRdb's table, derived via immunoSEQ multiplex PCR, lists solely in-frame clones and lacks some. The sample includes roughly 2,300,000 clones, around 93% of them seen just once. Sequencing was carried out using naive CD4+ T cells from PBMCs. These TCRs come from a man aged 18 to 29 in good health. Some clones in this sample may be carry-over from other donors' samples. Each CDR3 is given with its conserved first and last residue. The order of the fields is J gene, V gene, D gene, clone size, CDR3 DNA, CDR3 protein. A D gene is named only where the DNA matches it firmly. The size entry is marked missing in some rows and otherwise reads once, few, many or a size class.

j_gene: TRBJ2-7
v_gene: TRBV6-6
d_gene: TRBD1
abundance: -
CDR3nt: TGTGCCAGCAGTTACGGGCCCCGGGACAGGGGAAACGAGCAGTACTTC
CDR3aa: CASSYGPRDRGNEQYF

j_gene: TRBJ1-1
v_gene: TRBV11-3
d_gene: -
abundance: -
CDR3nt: TGTGCCAGCAGGGCAAAGACAGGTCTTAAGACCATGAACACTGAAGCTTTCTTT
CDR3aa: CASRAKTGLKTMNTEAFF

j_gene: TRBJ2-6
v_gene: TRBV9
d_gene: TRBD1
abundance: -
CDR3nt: TGTGCCAGCAGCGTAGCTCCGGACAGGGGGAACTTCGCTGGGGCCAACGTCCTGACTTTC
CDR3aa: CASSVAPDRGNFAGANVLTF

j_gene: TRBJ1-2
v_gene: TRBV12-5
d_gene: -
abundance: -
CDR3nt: TGTGCTAGTGGTTTGGTAAGGGGGGAGAACTATGGCTACACCTTC
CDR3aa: CASGLVRGENYGYTF

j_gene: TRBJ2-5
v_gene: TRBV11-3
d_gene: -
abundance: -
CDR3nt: TGTGCCAGCAGCTTAAAGAGGGAGGAGACCCAGTACTTC
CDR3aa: CASSLKREETQYF

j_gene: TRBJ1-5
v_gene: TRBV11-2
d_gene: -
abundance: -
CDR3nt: TGTGCCAGCAGCTTAGATCCTTTAGGACTGTATCATAGCAATCAGCCCCAGCATTTT
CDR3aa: CASSLDPLGLYHSNQPQHF

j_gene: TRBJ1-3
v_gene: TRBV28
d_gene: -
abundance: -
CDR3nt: TGTGCCAGCAGTACCACAGGGTTCCCTGGAAACACCATATATTTT
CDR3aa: CASSTTGFPGNTIYF

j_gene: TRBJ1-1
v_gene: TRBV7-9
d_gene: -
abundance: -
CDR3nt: TGTGCCAGCAGCCCGGGCCGAGGTTCGAGGAACACTGAAGCTTTCTTT
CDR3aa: CASSPGRGSRNTEAFF

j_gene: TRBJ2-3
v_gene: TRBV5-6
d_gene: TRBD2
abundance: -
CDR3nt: TGTGCCAGCAGCCGTAGCGGGAGCAGGGCAGATACGCAGTATTTT
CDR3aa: CASSRSGSRADTQYF

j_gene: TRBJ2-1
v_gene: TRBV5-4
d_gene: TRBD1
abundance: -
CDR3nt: TGTGCCAGCAGCGTGGGACAGCCTTACAATGAGCAGTTCTTC
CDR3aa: CASSVGQPYNEQFF

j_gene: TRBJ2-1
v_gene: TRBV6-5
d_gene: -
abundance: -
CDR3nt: TGTGCCAGCAGTTACGGGGTTTGGGGACTTGACAATGAGCAGTTCTTC
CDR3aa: CASSYGVWGLDNEQFF

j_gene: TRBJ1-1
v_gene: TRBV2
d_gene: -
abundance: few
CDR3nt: TGTGCCAGCAGTGACGTCGGGGGAAACACTGAAGCTTTCTTT
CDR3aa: CASSDVGGNTEAFF

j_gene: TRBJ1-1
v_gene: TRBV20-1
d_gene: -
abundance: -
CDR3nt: TGCAGTGCCTTCCGGGCGGCAGAAGCTTTCTTT
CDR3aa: CSAFRAAEAFF

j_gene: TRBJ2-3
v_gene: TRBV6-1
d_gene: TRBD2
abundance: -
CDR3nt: TGTGCCAGCAGTGAAGCCCTAGGGACTAGAAAGACAGAGTATTTT
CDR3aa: CASSEALGTRKTEYF

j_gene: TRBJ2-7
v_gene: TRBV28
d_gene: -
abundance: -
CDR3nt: TGTGCCAGCAGTCGGACGGGGCCCTACGAGCAGTACTTC
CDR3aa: CASSRTGPYEQYF

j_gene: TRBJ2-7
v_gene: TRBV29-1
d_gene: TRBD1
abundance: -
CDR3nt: TGCAGCGTTGGGGTCAGGCAGGGGGCGGACGAGCAGTACTTC
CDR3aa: CSVGVRQGADEQYF

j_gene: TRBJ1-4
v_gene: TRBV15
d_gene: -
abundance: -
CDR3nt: TGTGCCACCAGCAGAGAGAAACAGAGTAATGAAAAACTGTTTTTT
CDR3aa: CATSREKQSNEKLFF

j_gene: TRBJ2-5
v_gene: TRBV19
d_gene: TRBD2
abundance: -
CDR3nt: TGTGCCAGTAGTACGGCAGCGGGAGTGGGAGAGACCCAGTACTTC
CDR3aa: CASSTAAGVGETQYF

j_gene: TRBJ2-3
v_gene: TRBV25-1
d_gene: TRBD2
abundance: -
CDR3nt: TGTGCCAGCAGTGACCACCTTGGACTAGCGGGAGGCACAGATACGCAGTATTTT
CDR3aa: CASSDHLGLAGGTDTQYF

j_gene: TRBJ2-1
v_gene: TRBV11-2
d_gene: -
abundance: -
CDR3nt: TGTGCCAGCAGCTTAAGGGCGGTGGTAGCGGTTCCCCACAATGAGCAGTTCTTC
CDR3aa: CASSLRAVVAVPHNEQFF

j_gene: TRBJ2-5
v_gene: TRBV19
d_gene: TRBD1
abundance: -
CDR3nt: TGTGCCAGCAGCACAGGGGGAGAGACCCAGTACTTC
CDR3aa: CASSTGGETQYF

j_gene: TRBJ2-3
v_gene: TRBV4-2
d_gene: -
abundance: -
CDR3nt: TGTGCCAGCAGCCCGGACAGTAGCACAGATACGCAGTATTTT
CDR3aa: CASSPDSSTDTQYF

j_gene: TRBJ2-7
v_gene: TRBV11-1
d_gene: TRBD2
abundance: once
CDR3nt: TGTGCCAGCAGCTTATTGGCTAGCGGGAGATCCTACGAGCAGTACTTC
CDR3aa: CASSLLASGRSYEQYF

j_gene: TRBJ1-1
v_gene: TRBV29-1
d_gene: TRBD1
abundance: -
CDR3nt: TGCAGCGCACAGGGGGCAGGGACTGAAGCTTTCTTT
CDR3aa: CSAQGAGTEAFF

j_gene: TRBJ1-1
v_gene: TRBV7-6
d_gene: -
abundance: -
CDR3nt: TGTGCCAGCAGCCTATTCGGGGAGGGCACGAACACTGAAGCTTTCTTT
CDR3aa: CASSLFGEGTNTEAFF

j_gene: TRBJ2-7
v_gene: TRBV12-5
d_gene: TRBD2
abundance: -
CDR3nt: TGTGCTAGTGGTTTTGGGAGGGCCTATTGGGCCTACGAGCAGTACTTC
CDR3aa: CASGFGRAYWAYEQYF

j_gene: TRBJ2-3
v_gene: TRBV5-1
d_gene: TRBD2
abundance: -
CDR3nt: TGCGCCAGCAGCTCCCTAGCGGGAGAGATCACAGATACGCAGTATTTT
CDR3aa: CASSSLAGEITDTQYF

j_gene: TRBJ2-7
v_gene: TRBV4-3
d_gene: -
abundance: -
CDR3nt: TGCGCCAGCAGCCAAGATACGGCGACTAGGGTCTACGAGCAGTACTTC
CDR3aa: CASSQDTATRVYEQYF

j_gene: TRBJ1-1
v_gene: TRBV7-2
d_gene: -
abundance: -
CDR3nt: TGTGCCGCTAGGTCGAGGCCCGGATCAACTGAAGCTTTCTTT
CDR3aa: CAARSRPGSTEAFF

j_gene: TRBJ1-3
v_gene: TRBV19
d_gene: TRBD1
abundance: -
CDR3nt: TGTGCCAGTAGCCTGGGACAGATCCAACTCATCTCTGGAAACACCATATATTTT
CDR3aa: CASSLGQIQLISGNTIYF

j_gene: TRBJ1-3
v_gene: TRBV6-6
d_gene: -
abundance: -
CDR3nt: TGTGCCAGCAGTTCCGACAGCATCTCTGGAAACACCATATATTTT
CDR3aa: CASSSDSISGNTIYF

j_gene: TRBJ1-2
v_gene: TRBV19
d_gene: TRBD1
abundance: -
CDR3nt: TGTGCCAGTATCACAACCCGACAGGGAAACTATGGCTACACCTTC
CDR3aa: CASITTRQGNYGYTF

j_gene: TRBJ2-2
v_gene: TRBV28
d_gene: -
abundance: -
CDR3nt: TGTGCCAGCAGTTTCTCAGGGGACACCGGGGAGCTGTTTTTT
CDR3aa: CASSFSGDTGELFF

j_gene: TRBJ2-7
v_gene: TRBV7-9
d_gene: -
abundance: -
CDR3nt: TGTGCCAGCAGCTTACCGGGGCTAGAGTACGAGCAGTACTTC
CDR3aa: CASSLPGLEYEQYF

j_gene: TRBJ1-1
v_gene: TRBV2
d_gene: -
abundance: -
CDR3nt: TGTGCCAGCAGTGTCCCGCGGGGAGAAACTGAAGCTTTCTTT
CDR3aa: CASSVPRGETEAFF

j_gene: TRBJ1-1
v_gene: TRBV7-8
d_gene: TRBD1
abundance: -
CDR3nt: TGTGCCAGCAGCTTAGATAAGACAGGGATGAACACTGAAGCTTTCTTT
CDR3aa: CASSLDKTGMNTEAFF

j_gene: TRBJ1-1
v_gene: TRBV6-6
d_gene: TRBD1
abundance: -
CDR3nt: TGTGCCAGCAGCTCAGGGGGCTACACTGAAGCTTTCTTT
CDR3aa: CASSSGGYTEAFF